These 17 T cell receptor beta chains originate from one sample sequenced in a study of tumor-infiltrating lymphocytes in primary liver carcinoma (dated by TCRdb to the late 2010s). Without any cell sorting, total RNA and DNA were co-extracted from 20-30 mg of bulk tissue using the AllPrep DNA/RNA mini kit. TCRdb records Illumina HiSeq 2500 as the sequencer. Starting from about 550 ng total RNA, TCRbeta-specific cDNA was produced by reverse transcription with a constant-region primer and ProtoScript II reverse transcriptase. Construction of the TCRbeta libraries relied on three nested rounds of multiplex PCR, following a slightly modified ARM-PCR procedure. Multiplex TRBV1-TRBV30 forward primers and a Cbeta reverse primer were used in the first two PCR rounds, each of which was run for 9 to 11 cycles. TCRdb's own reprocessing of the public reads used fastp at Q25 and MiXCR and kept productive beta chains. Under each unique CDR3 protein, matching rows form one entry showing the most common genes and DNA. Counted in this sample were some 190,000 distinct CDR3 sequences; around four fifths of them appeared once. The top ten clonotypes cover 15% to 20% of the sample.

The sequenced material came from tumor tissue from primary liver carcinoma. The source is a middle-aged man with primary liver carcinoma and hepatitis B virus infection.

A word on this clonotype: Just one base apart from a much larger clone, this may be a read error. This sequence joins TRBV13 and TRBJ2-6, with D maybe TRBD2 (5 bases). V lost 7 bases and J 0 bases, leaving 10 bases between the germline ends. CDR1 is PRHDT, CDR2 FYEKMQ, per germline (reference sequence). The CDR3 has 15 residues. The CDR3 spells CASNSGSSGANVLTF. The DNA for the CDR3 is TGTGCCAGCAACTCGGGGAGCTCTGGGGCCAACGTCCTGACTTTC.

Concerning this clonotype itself: Sequence at one end of the junction differs from germline and may be a read error. The rearrangement joins TRBV11-2 to TRBJ2-5; TRBD2 agrees at 7 bases. Germline CDR1 reads SGHAT; CDR2 reads FQNNGV. This CDR3 has 18 residues. Written as DNA, the CDR3 is TGTGCCGGCAGTCCTAGCTCAATCCAGGGTACTGGGCGGGAGACACAGTACTTC. Its translation is CAGSPSSIQGTGRETQYF.

Comments on this clonotype: Mismatch with germline at one junction end may stem from a read error. V gene TRBV29-1 combines with J gene TRBJ2-3; the match to TRBD1 covers 9 bases. The CDR3 extends over 14 amino acids. Germline CDR1 SQVTM, CDR2 ANQGSEA. This CDR3 reads CSIRTGAFIDTQFF. The CDR3 region has the DNA TGCAGCATTAGGACAGGGGCTTTCATAGATACGCAGTTTTTT.

This clonotype was observed a single time. The junction departs from germline at one end; a sequencing error may be responsible. The chain recombines TRBV28 with TRBJ2-6; D may correspond to TRBD1 or TRBD2 (5 bases each). Germline CDR1 and CDR2: MDHEN and SYDVKM. The CDR3 sequence is 15 residues long. CDR3 DNA: TGTGCCAGCCATGTTGAGGGTTCTGGGGCCAACGCCCTGACTTTC. This gives the protein CASHVEGSGANALTF.

Notes on this clonotype: The junction and the germline gene differ at one end; a read error may be behind it. The chain recombines TRBV4-2 with TRBJ1-1; D unclear. Germline CDR1 and CDR2: LGHNA and YNFKEQ. CDR3 size: 14 residues. The CDR3, as DNA: TGTGGCAGCAACCAAGATCGGGGGAACACTGAAGCTTTCTTT. This gives the protein CGSNQDRGNTEAFF.

A note on this clonotype: Without the conserved terminal phenylalanine or tryptophan, this CDR3 likely stems from a read error. Because the CDR3's place on the DNA is in doubt, the DNA is left out and the CDR3 is given as listed by TCRdb. This chain uses TRBV29-1 with TRBJ2-2; TRBD2, as called in the table, went unchecked against the DNA. The CDR3 comprises 13 residues, both ends counted. Germline assignment: CDR1 SQVTM and CDR2 ANQGSEA. The CDR3 sequence is CSVGLASTGELLL.

About this clonotype itself: At one boundary the junction diverges from the germline segment, which might be a read error. The V and J genes are TRBV29-1 and TRBJ2-1; 8 bases align to TRBD2. The germline CDR1 and CDR2 sequences are SQVTM and ANQGSEA. The CDR3 is made up of 13 amino acids. Here the CDR3 DNA reads TGCAGCTGGATTAGCGGGAAGCTCTATGAGCAGTTTTTC. Translating it yields CSWISGKLYEQFF.

Concerning this clonotype itself: Germline and junction disagree at one end, which may indicate a read error. This rearrangement joins TRBV5-4 to TRBJ2-1, with 13 nucleotides matching TRBD2. The CDR3 totals 15 residues. Germline-derived CDR1 and CDR2 are SGHNT and YYREEE (reference sequence). The CDR3 spells CASSLGLAGEDEQIF. The CDR3 DNA follows: TGTGCCAGCAGCCTTGGACTAGCGGGAGAAGATGAGCAGATTTTC.

This clonotype came up a few times. This may be a read error: a much more frequent sequence differs by one nucleotide. The chain has TRBV19 and TRBJ2-1, with 9 bases lining up with TRBD2. This CDR3 comprises 15 residues. Germline CDR1 reads LNHDA; CDR2 reads SQIVND (reference sequence). CDR3 residues: CASRIVSGGLNEQFF. The CDR3 region has the DNA TGTGCCAGTCGTATAGTTAGCGGGGGCCTCAATGAGCAGTTCTTC.

Details on this clonotype: The conserved final phenylalanine or tryptophan is absent from the CDR3, which likely points to a read error. This chain connects TRBV5-6 to TRBJ1-2, with 11 nucleotides matching TRBD1. The germline V gene encodes CDR1 SGHDT and CDR2 YYEEEE. This CDR3 comprises 15 residues. CDR3 residues: CASSSRTGGADGYTL. CDR3 DNA: TGCGCCAGCAGCTCGCGGACAGGGGGCGCAGATGGCTACACCTTA.

The chain joins TRBV29-1 to TRBJ1-1; tentatively, D is TRBD1 (5 bases). Trimming removed 7 bases at V and 3 bases at J, with 15 bases between. CDR3 length equals 13 residues. Germline V gives CDR1 SQVTM, CDR2 ANQGSEA. CDR3 sequence (DNA): TGCAGCGGCCGGGGGGGGGAGGACACTGAAGCTTTCTTT. This sequence encodes CSGRGGEDTEAFF.

Turning to this clonotype: A much larger clone lies a single base off, so this may be a read error. This rearrangement joins TRBV29-1 to TRBJ2-1; TRBD1 is a possible D gene (6 bases). There are 12 residues in the CDR3. Germline loops: CDR1 SQVTM, CDR2 ANQGSEA. The chain's CDR3 is CSVTGGYNEQLF. In DNA form, the CDR3 reads TGCAGCGTGACAGGTGGCTACAATGAGCAGCTCTTC.

Concerning this clonotype itself: Relative to the germline gene, one junction end is altered; a read error may explain this. The chain employs TRBV4-1 and TRBJ1-3, with 8 positions matching TRBD1. Germline V gene data show CDR1 as MGHRA and CDR2 as YSYEKL. This CDR3 contains 15 residues. Here the CDR3 reads CASSPTGGIGNIIYF. The CDR3 nucleotides read TGCGCCAGCAGTCCTACAGGGGGTATTGGAAACATCATATATTTT.

Worth noting for this clonotype: The final CDR3 position lacks the conserved phenylalanine or tryptophan, pointing to a likely read error. The chain employs TRBV12-3 or TRBV12-4 and TRBJ2-1; TRBD2 agrees at 7 bases. Trimming took 11 bases from V and 7 from J; bases not matched to a gene: 20. The CDR3 extends over 16 amino acids. The CDR3 loop reads CAGARRGGDLLNEQFL. CDR3 nucleotide sequence: TGTGCCGGCGCCCGAAGGGGAGGGGATTTACTTAATGAGCAGTTCCTC.

A remark on this clonotype: The junction does not match germline at one end; this may be a read error. The chain has TRBV14 and TRBJ2-7, with TRBD1 matching 11 bases. The CDR3 is made up of 17 amino acids. Germline values: CDR1 SGHDN, CDR2 FVKESK. The CDR3 bases are TGTGCCAGCAGCCAAGATCAATGGACAGGGGGCCTGAACGAGCATTACTTC. This encodes CASSQDQWTGGLNEHYF.

The CDR3 bases are TGTGCCATCAGCCCCGCGACGGGAGTCCCTGATACGCAGTATTTT. It encodes CAISPATGVPDTQYF. The chain joins TRBV10-3 to TRBJ2-3; a possible D gene is TRBD2 (6 bases). The length of the CDR3 is 15 residues. Germline V gene lookup returns CDR1 ENHRY and CDR2 SYGVKD. V was shortened by 6 bases and J by 6 bases, with 19 bases between the two germline ends.

This sequence joins TRBV6-6 and TRBJ1-1; 8 positions match TRBD1. Per germline, CDR1 MNHNY and CDR2 SVGAGI (reference sequence). The CDR3 is made up of 13 amino acids. J lost 11 bases, V lost 9 bases, and 14 bases had no gene match. The CDR3 DNA is TGTGCCAGGAGCACAGGGGGGACTAGTGACGCTTTCTTT. Its protein product is CARSTGGTSDAFF.